This T cell receptor beta chain was profiled in a study of T cells in Graves' hyperthyroidism and ophthalmopathy. Across the study: Before treatment of any kind, peripheral blood was taken at initial diagnosis. Regarding the study as a whole: The model identified upcoming ophthalmopathy a median around 7.1 months ahead of onset.

Germline CDR1 and CDR2: DFQATT and SNEGSKA (reference sequence). V shed 1 base and J shed 8 bases, with 20 bases lying between them. The CDR3 covers 16 residues. This clonotype was picked up a small number of times. Its antigen is not identified. Using RNA transcripts as the source, TCR beta CDR3 regions were amplified. The HTBI primer set drove a first-round RT-PCR of the TCR CDR3. TCRdb re-derived calls from the multiplex PCR reads in MiXCR, one entry per CDR3 protein. The sample lists around 540,000 distinct CDR3 sequences; around 16% were seen once. Uncontrolled infection, other autoimmune disease, pregnancy or lactation led to exclusion. For the diagnoses, clinical symptoms, serum thyroxine and TRAb, thyroid ultrasound and orbital computed tomography were used.

The chain recombines TRBV20-1 with TRBJ1-4, with a weak D call TRBD1 (5 bases). The TCR originated in a young woman with Graves' ophthalmopathy. Sequencing was done on a sample of blood. The CDR3 DNA reads as TGCAGTGCTAGAGGGTCAGGGTACCACCAAGGGGAAAAACTGTTTTTT. This encodes CSARGSGYHQGEKLFF.